Below are 27 T cell receptor beta chains sequenced from a single sample in a study of cytomegalovirus exposure and HLA in healthy donors. Assay used: immunoSEQ multiplex PCR; TCRdb lists only in-frame clones, some missing. The table includes about 360,000 clones, approximately 90% detected once. The sequenced sample was PBMCs. These receptors were taken from a woman under 30 in good health and CMV-seronegative.

V gene TRBV2 combines with J gene TRBJ2-1; D possibly corresponds to TRBD1 (5 bases). Germline V lookup: CDR1 SNHLY, CDR2 FYNNEI. V was pared by 8 bases and J by 4 bases, with 15 bases between. This CDR3 spans 14 amino acids. CDR3 region: CASGLGRVYNEQFF. CDR3 coding DNA: TGTGCCAGCGGCCTGGGCAGGGTGTACAATGAGCAGTTCTTC.

The rearrangement uses TRBV5-1 and TRBJ2-5; a possible D gene is TRBD2 (6 bases). This CDR3 comprises 13 residues. The germline gives CDR1 SGHRS, CDR2 YFSETQ. V was clipped by 7 bases and J by 3 bases, with 13 bases between them. In DNA, the CDR3 is TGCGCCAGCCGGGCTAGCGCGAAAGAGACCCAGTACTTC. The encoded protein is CASRASAKETQYF.

The chain has TRBV28 and TRBJ2-3, with TRBD2 matching over 14 bases. Germline CDR1 MDHEN, CDR2 SYDVKM. The V gene end was trimmed by 3 bases and the J gene end by 0 bases; junction bases not matched to a gene: 5. The CDR3 sequence is 18 residues long. The CDR3 region has the DNA TGTGCCAGCAGTTTCCCCGGACTAGCGGGGGGCAGCACAGATACGCAGTATTTT. This translates into CASSFPGLAGGSTDTQYF.

The chain couples TRBV28 to TRBJ2-1, with D possibly TRBD2 on 6 matching bases. The V and J ends lost 8 bases and 4 bases respectively, with 12 bases between them. This CDR3 has 13 residues. Per germline, CDR1 MDHEN and CDR2 SYDVKM. CDR3 in DNA: TGTGCCAGCCGGGACTTTATATACAATGAGCAGTTCTTC. It yields the protein CASRDFIYNEQFF.

This clone was detected once. The gene calls are TRBV6-5 and TRBJ2-3, with 7 bases identical to TRBD2. The CDR3 length is 12 residues. The V and J ends lost 6 bases and 8 bases, in that order; junction bases with no gene match: 5. In germline, CDR1 is MNHEY, CDR2 SVGAGI. CDR3 nucleotide sequence: TGTGCCAGCAGCCCCTGGGAGGGTACGCAGTATTTT. As protein: CASSPWEGTQYF.

V is TRBV2 and J is TRBJ2-1; 9 bases line up with TRBD1. CDR1 is SNHLY, CDR2 FYNNEI, per germline. The CDR3 length is 14 residues. V dropped 8 bases and J dropped 5; count of bases not matched to a gene: 7. The CDR3, as DNA: TGTGCCAGCCGCCTGCGGACAGGGGACAATGAGCAGTTCTTC. It encodes CASRLRTGDNEQFF.

The chain employs TRBV5-1 and TRBJ2-1, with D tentatively TRBD2 (5 bases). Germline values: CDR1 SGHRS, CDR2 YFSETQ. Trimming pared 4 bases from V and 0 bases from J, leaving 17 bases between. The CDR3 runs to 17 residues. The CDR3 reads CASSPDYYMGSYNEQFF. CDR3 coding DNA: TGCGCCAGCAGCCCCGACTACTACATGGGCTCCTACAATGAGCAGTTCTTC.

The chain joins TRBV7-6 to TRBJ2-2; 9 nucleotides line up with TRBD2. V gave up 3 bases and J gave up 7 bases; unmatched junction bases: 9. Germline CDR1 is SGHVS and CDR2 is FNYEAQ. The CDR3 consists of 16 residues. CDR3 sequence reads: CASSLNSGGGVGELFF. For the CDR3, the DNA is TGTGCCAGCAGCTTGAACTCCGGCGGGGGGGTCGGGGAGCTGTTTTTT. The variable domain in full, completed from reference TRBV7-6 and TRBJ2-2, reads GAGVSQSPRYKVTKRGQDVALRCDPISGHVSLYWYRQALGQGPEFLTYFNYEAQQDKSGLPNDRFSAERPEGSISTLTIQRTEQRDSAMYRCASSLNSGGGVGELFFGEGSRLTVL.

This clone was seen just once. V is TRBV7-7 and J is TRBJ2-3; D is perhaps TRBD2 (5 bases). V lost 5 bases and J 0 bases, leaving 15 bases between the germline ends. Germline lookup yields CDR1 SSHAT and CDR2 FNYEAQ (reference sequence). The CDR3 totals 16 residues. CDR3 sequence reads: CASSMRTGISTDTQYF. The CDR3 DNA reads as TGTGCCAGCAGCATGCGGACTGGGATTAGCACAGATACGCAGTATTTT.

The rearrangement uses TRBV7-9 and TRBJ2-1, with D possibly being TRBD1 (5 bases). The CDR3 covers 15 residues. Looked up from germline, CDR1 is SEHNR and CDR2 is FQNEAQ (reference sequence). The V end was cut by 0 bases, the J end by 4 bases, with 10 bases between. This CDR3 reads CASSLASKGYNEQFF. In nucleotides, the CDR3 is TGTGCCAGCAGCTTAGCGTCGAAGGGGTACAATGAGCAGTTCTTC.

The chain employs TRBV28 and TRBJ1-1; D is perhaps TRBD1 (5 bases). There are 12 residues in the CDR3. Trimming took 1 base from V and 11 from J, leaving 11 bases between them. CDR1 is MDHEN, CDR2 SYDVKM, per germline. The CDR3 reads CASSLYGGAAFF. In DNA form, the CDR3 reads TGTGCCAGCAGTTTATACGGGGGAGCGGCTTTCTTT.

The chain joins TRBV7-8 to TRBJ2-7; 11 nucleotides align to TRBD2. This CDR3 has 16 residues. CDR1 is SGHVS, CDR2 FQNEAQ, per germline. V was pared by 5 bases and J by 4 bases, with 10 bases of the junction left unmatched. This CDR3 reads CASSQRASGGIYEQYF. Here the CDR3 DNA reads TGTGCCAGCAGCCAGCGGGCTAGCGGGGGGATTTACGAGCAGTACTTC.

The chain has TRBV4-2 and TRBJ1-4; the D gene is possibly TRBD1 (5 bases). The germline V gene encodes CDR1 LGHNA and CDR2 YNFKEQ. There are 18 residues in the CDR3. V shed 4 bases and J shed 8 bases, with 26 bases lying between them. The CDR3 reads CASSPQTDPGWVWEKLFF. Written as DNA, the CDR3 is TGTGCCAGCAGCCCTCAAACCGACCCAGGGTGGGTGTGGGAAAAACTGTTTTTT.

The gene calls are TRBV14 and TRBJ2-7; a possible D gene is TRBD1 (6 bases). This CDR3 has 15 amino acids. In germline, CDR1 is SGHDN, CDR2 FVKESK. The V and J ends lost 3 bases and 6 bases respectively, with 18 bases between them. CDR3 sequence reads: CASSQLQGTMIEQYF. CDR3 DNA sequence: TGTGCCAGCAGCCAGTTACAGGGTACGATGATCGAGCAGTACTTC.

This rearrangement joins TRBV11-1 to TRBJ1-1; possible D gene TRBD1, 6 bases. Looked up from germline, CDR1 is SGHAT and CDR2 is FQDESV (reference sequence). CDR3 size: 14 residues. V gave up 2 bases and J gave up 0 bases, with 7 bases separating them. The CDR3 region has the DNA TGTGCCAGCAGCTTAACAGGGATGAACACTGAAGCTTTCTTT. Protein: CASSLTGMNTEAFF.

This chain uses TRBV5-1 with TRBJ2-7, with 7 nucleotides matching TRBD1. The trim removed 4 bases at V and 5 bases at J, leaving 15 bases unmatched. This CDR3 comprises 16 residues. Germline V CDR1 and CDR2: SGHRS, YFSETQ. CDR3: CASSPSPTGVLHEQYF. CDR3 sequence (DNA): TGCGCCAGCAGCCCTTCTCCCACAGGGGTTCTCCACGAGCAGTACTTC. Complete variable domain (other parts from reference TRBV5-1 and TRBJ2-7): KAGVTQTPRYLIKTRGQQVTLSCSPISGHRSVSWYQQTPGQGLQFLFEYFSETQRNKGNFPGRFSGRQFSNSRSEMNVSTLELGDSALYLCASSPSPTGVLHEQYFGPGTRLTVT.

V usage is TRBV28 and J usage is TRBJ1-4; possible D gene TRBD1, 5 bases. Germline V CDR1 and CDR2: MDHEN, SYDVKM. The CDR3 has 15 amino acids. Trimming removed 2 bases from V and 8 bases from J, with 15 bases in between. CDR3: CASSLGGTTGEKLFF. The CDR3, as DNA: TGTGCCAGCAGTTTAGGGGGGACCACGGGGGAAAAACTGTTTTTT.

The chain couples TRBV2 to TRBJ1-1, with 10 nucleotides matching TRBD1. Germline assignment: CDR1 SNHLY and CDR2 FYNNEI. After removal of 5 bases from V and 4 bases from J, the junction contained 7 bases not matched to a gene. The CDR3 sequence is 15 residues long. CDR3: CASSLTGGVGTEAFF. CDR3 coding DNA: TGTGCCAGCAGTTTGACAGGGGGCGTCGGCACTGAAGCTTTCTTT.

The chain combines TRBV11-2 with TRBJ1-5; 7 nucleotides agree with TRBD1. The germline gives CDR1 SGHAT, CDR2 FQNNGV. The CDR3 is made up of 15 amino acids. The V segment lost 5 bases and the J segment 2 bases; nucleotides outside the gene matches: 6. The CDR3 coding sequence is TGTGCCAGCAGCGCCAACAGGGGAGGCAATCAGCCCCAGCATTTT. Translation: CASSANRGGNQPQHF.

The chain recombines TRBV10-3 with TRBJ2-2, with TRBD2 identical over 10 bases. Trimming took 7 bases from V and 8 from J; bases not matched to a gene: 7. The V gene's germline CDR1 is ENHRY and CDR2 SYGVKD. The CDR3 is 14 amino acids. Written as DNA, the CDR3 is TGTGCCATCAAGGGGACTAGCGACCCTGGGGAGCTGTTTTTT. Encoded protein: CAIKGTSDPGELFF.

This clone came up once. This sequence joins TRBV7-2 and TRBJ2-7; D unclear. V lost 0 bases and J lost 3, with 6 bases in between. Germline CDR1 is SGHTA and CDR2 is FQGNSA. The CDR3 sequence is 13 residues long. The DNA for the CDR3 is TGTGCCAGCAGCTTAGCCCGAGGCTACGAGCAGTACTTC. It codes for CASSLARGYEQYF.

The gene calls are TRBV2 and TRBJ2-2; TRBD2 might be the D (5 bases). This CDR3 has 14 amino acids. The ends were cut back, 5 bases at V and 0 bases at J, with 7 bases in the middle. CDR1 SNHLY and CDR2 FYNNEI come from the germline V gene. Here the CDR3 reads CASSSGANTGELFF. In DNA form, the CDR3 reads TGTGCCAGCAGTAGCGGCGCGAACACCGGGGAGCTGTTTTTT.

In this sample, this clone turned up a few times. The chain uses TRBV28 and TRBJ1-5; TRBD1 matches at 10 bases. J lost 3 bases, V lost 6 bases, and 8 bases had no gene match. The CDR3 totals 16 residues. Looked up from germline, CDR1 is MDHEN and CDR2 is SYDVKM. This CDR3 reads CASSLDRGRNNQPQHF. The CDR3 DNA sequence: TGTGCCAGCAGCTTGGACAGGGGGAGGAACAATCAGCCCCAGCATTTT.

This chain connects TRBV4-1 to TRBJ1-3; D call uncertain. Trimming cost V 1 base and J 2 bases, with 12 bases left between them. Germline lookup yields CDR1 MGHRA and CDR2 YSYEKL. The CDR3 is made up of 16 amino acids. The CDR3 protein is CASSQGAGSTGNTIYF. CDR3 in DNA: TGCGCCAGCAGCCAAGGAGCAGGCTCAACTGGAAACACCATATATTTT.

A remark on this clone: Additional DNA sequences in this sample encode the identical CDR3. CDR3 nucleotides: TGCAGCGTTGGAACAGGAGCTAACTATGGCTACACCTTC. Amino acid sequence: CSVGTGANYGYTF. The chain employs TRBV29-1 and TRBJ1-2, with D tentatively TRBD1 (5 bases). The CDR3 length is 13 residues. Germline V gene data show CDR1 as SQVTM and CDR2 as ANQGSEA. V shed 4 bases and J shed 0 bases, with 9 bases lying between them.

This rearrangement joins TRBV14 to TRBJ1-3; TRBD1 aligns across 8 bases. V was clipped by 1 base and J by 0 bases; unmatched bases: 2. From germline, CDR1 is SGHDN and CDR2 FVKESK. This CDR3 has 16 residues. The CDR3 loop is CASSQGTGISGNTIYF. CDR3 nucleotides: TGTGCCAGCAGCCAAGGGACAGGGATCTCTGGAAACACCATATATTTT.

This chain joins TRBV27 and TRBJ1-1; D ambiguous. CDR1 and CDR2 from the germline V gene are MNHEY and SMNVEV (reference sequence). Trimming removed 8 bases from V and 0 bases from J, with 13 bases in between. The CDR3 is 14 amino acids. CDR3: CASGQRQMNTEAFF. Here the CDR3 DNA reads TGTGCCAGCGGCCAGAGGCAGATGAACACTGAAGCTTTCTTT.